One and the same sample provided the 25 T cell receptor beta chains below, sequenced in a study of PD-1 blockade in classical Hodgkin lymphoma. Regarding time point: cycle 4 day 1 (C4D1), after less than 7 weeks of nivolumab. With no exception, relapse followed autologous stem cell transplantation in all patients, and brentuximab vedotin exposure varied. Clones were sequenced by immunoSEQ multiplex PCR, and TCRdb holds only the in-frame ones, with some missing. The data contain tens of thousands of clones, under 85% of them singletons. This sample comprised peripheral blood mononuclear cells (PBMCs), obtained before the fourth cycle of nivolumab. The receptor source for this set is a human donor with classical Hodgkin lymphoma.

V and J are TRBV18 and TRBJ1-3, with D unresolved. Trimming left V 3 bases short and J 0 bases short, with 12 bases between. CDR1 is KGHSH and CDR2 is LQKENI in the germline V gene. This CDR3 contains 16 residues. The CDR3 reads CASSPGPTVSGNTIYF. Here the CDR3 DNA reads TGTGCCAGCTCACCGGGTCCAACGGTCTCTGGAAACACCATATATTTT. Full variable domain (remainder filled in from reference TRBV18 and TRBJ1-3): NAGVMQNPRHLVRRRGQEARLRCSPMKGHSHVYWYRQLPEEGLKFMVYLQKENIIDESGMPKERFSAEFPKEGPSILRIQQVVRGDSAAYFCASSPGPTVSGNTIYFGEGSWLTVV.

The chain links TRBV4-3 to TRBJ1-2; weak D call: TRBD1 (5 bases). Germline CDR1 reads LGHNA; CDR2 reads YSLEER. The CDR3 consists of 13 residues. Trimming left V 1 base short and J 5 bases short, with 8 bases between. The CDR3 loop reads CASSQAPGYGYTF. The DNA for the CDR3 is TGCGCCAGCAGCCAAGCCCCAGGGTATGGCTACACCTTC.

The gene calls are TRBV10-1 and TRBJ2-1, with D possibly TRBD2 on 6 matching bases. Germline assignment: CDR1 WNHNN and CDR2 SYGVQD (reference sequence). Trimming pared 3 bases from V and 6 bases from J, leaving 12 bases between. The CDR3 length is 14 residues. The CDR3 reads CASSDGLPINEQFF. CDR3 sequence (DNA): TGCGCCAGCAGTGATGGACTACCCATCAATGAGCAGTTCTTC.

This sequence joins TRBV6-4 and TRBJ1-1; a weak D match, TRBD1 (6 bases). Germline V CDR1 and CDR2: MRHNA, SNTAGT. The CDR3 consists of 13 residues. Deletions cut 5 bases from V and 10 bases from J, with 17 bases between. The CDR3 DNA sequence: TGTGCCAGCAGTCAAGAAACAGGGATTGGAGCTTTCTTT. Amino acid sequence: CASSQETGIGAFF.

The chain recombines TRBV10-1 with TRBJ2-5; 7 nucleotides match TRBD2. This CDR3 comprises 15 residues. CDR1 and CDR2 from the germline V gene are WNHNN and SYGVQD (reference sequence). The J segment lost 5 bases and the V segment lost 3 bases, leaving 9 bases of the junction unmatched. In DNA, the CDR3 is TGCGCCAGCAGTGAAGGGTCTAGCGGAAAGGAGACCCAGTACTTC. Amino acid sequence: CASSEGSSGKETQYF.

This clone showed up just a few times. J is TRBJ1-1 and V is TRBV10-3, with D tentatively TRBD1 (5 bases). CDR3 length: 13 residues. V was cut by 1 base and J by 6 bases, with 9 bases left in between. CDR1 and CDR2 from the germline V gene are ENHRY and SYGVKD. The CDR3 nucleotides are TGTGCCATCAGTGAGTTGGGGGACGCTGAAGCTTTCTTT. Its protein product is CAISELGDAEAFF.

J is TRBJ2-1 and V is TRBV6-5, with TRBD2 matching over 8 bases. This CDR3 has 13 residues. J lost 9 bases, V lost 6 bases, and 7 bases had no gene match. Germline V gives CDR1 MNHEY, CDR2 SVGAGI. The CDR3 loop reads CASSSPGLGEQFF. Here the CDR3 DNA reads TGTGCCAGCAGCTCCCCGGGACTAGGTGAGCAGTTCTTC.

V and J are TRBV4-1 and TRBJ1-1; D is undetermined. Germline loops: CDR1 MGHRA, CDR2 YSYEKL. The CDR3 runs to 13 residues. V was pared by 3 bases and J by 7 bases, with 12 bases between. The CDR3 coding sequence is TGCGCCAGCAGCCATCGGCTTTCCCTTGAAGCTTTCTTT. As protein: CASSHRLSLEAFF.

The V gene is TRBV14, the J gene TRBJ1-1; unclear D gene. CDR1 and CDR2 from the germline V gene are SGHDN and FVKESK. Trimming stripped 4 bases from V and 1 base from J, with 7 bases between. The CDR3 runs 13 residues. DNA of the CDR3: TGTGCCAGCAGCCGGGCACAGAACACTGAAGCTTTCTTT. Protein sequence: CASSRAQNTEAFF.

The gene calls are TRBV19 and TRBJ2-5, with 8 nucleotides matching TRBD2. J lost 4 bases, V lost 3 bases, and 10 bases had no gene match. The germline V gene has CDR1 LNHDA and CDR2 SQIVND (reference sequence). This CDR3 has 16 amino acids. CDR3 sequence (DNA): TGTGCCAGTAGTATCGGAGCGGGAGCGGTCGGAGAGACCCAGTACTTC. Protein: CASSIGAGAVGETQYF.

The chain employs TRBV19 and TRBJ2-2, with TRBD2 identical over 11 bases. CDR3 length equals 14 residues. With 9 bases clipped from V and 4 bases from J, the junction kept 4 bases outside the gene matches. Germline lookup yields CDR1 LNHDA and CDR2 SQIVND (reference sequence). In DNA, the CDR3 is TGTGCCAGCGTGCTAGCGGGGGGCACCGGGGAGCTGTTTTTT. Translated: CASVLAGGTGELFF.

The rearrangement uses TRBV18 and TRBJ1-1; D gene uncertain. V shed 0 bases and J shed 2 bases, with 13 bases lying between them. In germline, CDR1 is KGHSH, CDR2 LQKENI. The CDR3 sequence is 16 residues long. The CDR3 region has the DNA TGTGCCAGCTCACCACCCGACTCGACTGTTAACACTGAAGCTTTCTTT. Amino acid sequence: CASSPPDSTVNTEAFF.

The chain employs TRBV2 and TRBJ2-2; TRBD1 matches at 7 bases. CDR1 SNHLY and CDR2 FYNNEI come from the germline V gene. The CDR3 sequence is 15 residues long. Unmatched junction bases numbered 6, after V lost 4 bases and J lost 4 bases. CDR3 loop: CASSVDRAGTGELFF. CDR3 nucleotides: TGTGCCAGCAGTGTTGACAGGGCAGGCACCGGGGAGCTGTTTTTT. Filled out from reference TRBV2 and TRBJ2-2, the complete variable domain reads EPEVTQTPSHQVTQMGQEVILRCVPISNHLYFYWYRQILGQKVEFLVSFYNNEISEKSEIFDDQFSVERPDGSNFTLKIRSTKLEDSAMYFCASSVDRAGTGELFFGEGSRLTVL.

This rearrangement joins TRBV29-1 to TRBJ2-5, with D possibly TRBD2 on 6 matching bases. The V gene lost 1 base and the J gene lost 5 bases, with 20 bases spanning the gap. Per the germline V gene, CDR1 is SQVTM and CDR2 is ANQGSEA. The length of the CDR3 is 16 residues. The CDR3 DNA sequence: TGCAGCGTTGAAGTAAGCCCAGGAGGGCGCGGGGAGACCCAGTACTTC. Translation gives CSVEVSPGGRGETQYF.

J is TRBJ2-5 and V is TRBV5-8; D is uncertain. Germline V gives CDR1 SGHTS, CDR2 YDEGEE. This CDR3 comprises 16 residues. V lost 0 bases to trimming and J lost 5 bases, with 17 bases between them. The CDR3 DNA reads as TGTGCCAGCAGCTTGGCCCGAGGCGGAATGGTGGAGACCCAGTACTTC. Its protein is CASSLARGGMVETQYF.

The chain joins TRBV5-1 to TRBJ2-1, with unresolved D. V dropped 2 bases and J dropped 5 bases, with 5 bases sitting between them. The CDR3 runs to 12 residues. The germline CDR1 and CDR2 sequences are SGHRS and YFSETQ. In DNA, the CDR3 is TGCGCCAGCAGCTTAGTAGACAATGAGCAGTTCTTC. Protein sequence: CASSLVDNEQFF.

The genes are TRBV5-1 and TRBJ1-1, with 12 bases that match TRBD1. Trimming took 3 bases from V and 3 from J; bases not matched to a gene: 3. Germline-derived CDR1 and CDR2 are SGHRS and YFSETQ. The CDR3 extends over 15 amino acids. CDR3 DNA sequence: TGCGCCAGCAGCTGGGGGACAGGGGGCGACACTGAAGCTTTCTTT. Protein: CASSWGTGGDTEAFF.

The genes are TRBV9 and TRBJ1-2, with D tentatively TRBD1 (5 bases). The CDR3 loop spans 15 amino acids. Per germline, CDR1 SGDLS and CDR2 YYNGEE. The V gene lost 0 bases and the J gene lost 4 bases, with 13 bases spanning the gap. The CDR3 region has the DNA TGTGCCAGCAGCGTAGGTTGGGGGGTGAGCTATGGCTACACCTTC. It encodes CASSVGWGVSYGYTF.

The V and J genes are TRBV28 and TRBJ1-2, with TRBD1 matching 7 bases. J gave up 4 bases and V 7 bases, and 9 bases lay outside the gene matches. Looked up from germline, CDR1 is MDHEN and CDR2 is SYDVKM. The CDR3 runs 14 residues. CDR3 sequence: CASTPRGQFYGYTF. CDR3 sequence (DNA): TGTGCCAGCACCCCAAGGGGACAGTTCTATGGCTACACCTTC.

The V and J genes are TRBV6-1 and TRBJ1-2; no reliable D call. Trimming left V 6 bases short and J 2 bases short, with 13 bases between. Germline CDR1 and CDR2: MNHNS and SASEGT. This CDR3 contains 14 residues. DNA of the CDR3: TGTGCCAGCAGAGAACAGATGACGAACTATGGCTACACCTTC. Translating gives CASREQMTNYGYTF.

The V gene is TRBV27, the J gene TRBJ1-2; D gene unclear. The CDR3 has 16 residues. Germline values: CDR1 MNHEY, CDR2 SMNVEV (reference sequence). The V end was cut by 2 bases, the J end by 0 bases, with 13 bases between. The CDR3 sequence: CASSLQYGASNYGYTF. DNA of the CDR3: TGTGCCAGCAGTTTACAGTACGGTGCTTCTAACTATGGCTACACCTTC.

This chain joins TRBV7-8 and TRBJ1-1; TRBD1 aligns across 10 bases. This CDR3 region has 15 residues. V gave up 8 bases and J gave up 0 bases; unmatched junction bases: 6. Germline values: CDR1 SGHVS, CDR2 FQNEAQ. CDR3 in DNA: TGTGCCAGCGACAGGGGGCTAGTCTTGAACACTGAAGCTTTCTTT. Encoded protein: CASDRGLVLNTEAFF.

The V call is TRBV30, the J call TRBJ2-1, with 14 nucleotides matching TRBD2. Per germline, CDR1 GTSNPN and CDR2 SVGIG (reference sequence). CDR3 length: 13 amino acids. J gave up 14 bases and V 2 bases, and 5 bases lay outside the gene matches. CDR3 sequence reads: CAWSRLAGGQEFF. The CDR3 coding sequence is TGTGCCTGGAGTAGACTAGCGGGAGGGCAAGAGTTCTTC.

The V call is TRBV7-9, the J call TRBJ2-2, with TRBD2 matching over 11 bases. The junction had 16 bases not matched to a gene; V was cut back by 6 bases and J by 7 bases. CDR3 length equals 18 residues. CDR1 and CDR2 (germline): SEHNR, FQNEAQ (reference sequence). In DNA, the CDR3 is TGTGCCAGCAGTCCTCCCGGAGGTCTAGCGGGAGGAGGCGGGGAGCTGTTTTTT. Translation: CASSPPGGLAGGGGELFF.

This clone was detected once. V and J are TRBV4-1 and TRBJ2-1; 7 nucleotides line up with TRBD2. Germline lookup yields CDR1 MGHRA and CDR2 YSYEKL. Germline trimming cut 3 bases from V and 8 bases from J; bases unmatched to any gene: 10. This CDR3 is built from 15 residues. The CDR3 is CASSHRRGSSDEQFF. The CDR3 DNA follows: TGCGCCAGCAGCCACCGACGCGGGAGTAGCGATGAGCAGTTCTTC.